Following are 9 T cell receptor beta chains from one sample sequenced in a study of shared clonotypes between healthy human individuals. Clones were sequenced by immunoSEQ multiplex PCR, and TCRdb holds only the in-frame ones, with some missing. The sample consists of about 1,500,000 clones, over 95% of them appearing once. Specimen: naive CD4+ T cells sorted from blood. Stated subset: CD45RA+ positively selected. All receptors come from a man aged 25-45 years in good health.

The genes are TRBV2 and TRBJ1-4; D is ambiguous. The CDR3 covers 12 residues. Trimming removed 11 bases from V and 4 bases from J, with 11 bases in between. Germline lookup yields CDR1 SNHLY and CDR2 FYNNEI. DNA for the CDR3: TGTGCCTGCTCGACTTTTAATGAAAAACTGTTTTTT. Protein product: CACSTFNEKLFF. Combining the CDR3 with reference TRBV2 and TRBJ1-4 gives the whole variable domain EPEVTQTPSHQVTQMGQEVILRCVPISNHLYFYWYRQILGQKVEFLVSFYNNEISEKSEIFDDQFSVERPDGSNFTLKIRSTKLEDSAMYFCACSTFNEKLFFGSGTQLSVL.

The chain carries TRBV11-2 and TRBJ2-1, with 8 bases aligning to TRBD1. The CDR3 is made up of 17 amino acids. Trimming removed 1 base from V and 1 base from J; junction bases left unmatched: 6. Germline-derived CDR1 and CDR2 are SGHAT and FQNNGV. CDR3 residues: CASSLVGRGRSYNEQFF. The CDR3 DNA is TGTGCCAGCAGCTTAGTCGGCAGGGGGCGATCCTACAATGAGCAGTTCTTC.

The V and J genes are TRBV10-3 and TRBJ2-2; TRBD1 is a possible D gene (6 bases). The CDR3 length is 12 residues. The germline CDR1 and CDR2 sequences are ENHRY and SYGVKD. The V and J ends lost 9 bases and 4 bases respectively, with 9 bases between them. CDR3 residues: CAITQGTGELFF. The CDR3 DNA reads as TGTGCCATTACACAGGGCACCGGGGAGCTGTTTTTT.

V gene TRBV5-4 combines with J gene TRBJ1-1, with 7 nucleotides matching TRBD1. This CDR3 is built from 15 residues. Germline CDR1 and CDR2: SGHNT and YYREEE (reference sequence). The J segment lost 1 base and the V segment lost 4 bases, leaving 7 bases of the junction unmatched. The CDR3 sequence is CASSVGGTENTEAFF. CDR3 DNA sequence: TGTGCCAGCAGCGTCGGGGGGACAGAGAACACTGAAGCTTTCTTT.

This chain joins TRBV9 and TRBJ2-3; 12 positions agree with TRBD2. With V trimmed by 6 bases and J by 4 bases, 6 bases remained unmatched. The CDR3 covers 15 residues. Germline V gene lookup returns CDR1 SGDLS and CDR2 YYNGEE. The CDR3 DNA sequence: TGTGCCAGCACCGCAGGACTAGCGGGACCAGATACGCAGTATTTT. Residues: CASTAGLAGPDTQYF.

This sequence joins TRBV5-1 and TRBJ1-3; 8 bases map to TRBD1. V was pared by 5 bases and J by 0 bases, with 13 bases of the junction left unmatched. Germline V gene data show CDR1 as SGHRS and CDR2 as YFSETQ. The CDR3 is made up of 18 amino acids. CDR3 DNA: TGCGCCAGCAGGCCTGGCCCAGGGGGCCCGAGCTCTGGAAACACCATATATTTT. As protein: CASRPGPGGPSSGNTIYF.

The chain links TRBV29-1 to TRBJ2-7; D is perhaps TRBD2 (5 bases). Deletions cut 4 bases from V and 4 bases from J, with 14 bases between. The germline V gene encodes CDR1 SQVTM and CDR2 ANQGSEA. The CDR3 extends over 13 amino acids. CDR3: CSVGGQFQYEQYF. As DNA, the CDR3 is TGCAGCGTTGGAGGGCAGTTTCAATACGAGCAGTACTTC.

The chain joins TRBV6-5 to TRBJ2-7, with D perhaps TRBD1 (5 bases). This CDR3 has 15 amino acids. Germline V gene sequence: CDR1 MNHEY, CDR2 SVGAGI. The V end was cut by 5 bases, the J end by 1 base, with 15 bases between. The CDR3 DNA is TGTGCCAGCAGTCCCCTGGGGCGCGGTTCCTACGAGCAGTACTTC. Amino acids: CASSPLGRGSYEQYF.

The rearrangement links TRBV5-5 to TRBJ2-2, with 7 bases fitting TRBD1. There are 15 residues in the CDR3. CDR1 SGHKS and CDR2 YYEKEE come from the germline V gene (reference sequence). V lost 1 base to trimming and J lost 4 bases; unmatched junction nucleotides: 4. The CDR3 sequence: CASSLRQGITGELFF. The CDR3 coding sequence is TGTGCCAGCAGCTTGCGACAGGGAATCACCGGGGAGCTGTTTTTT. Variable domain in full (rest from reference TRBV5-5 and TRBJ2-2): DAGVTQSPTHLIKTRGQQVTLRCSPISGHKSVSWYQQVLGQGPQFIFQYYEKEERGRGNFPDRFSARQFPNYSSELNVNALLLGDSALYLCASSLRQGITGELFFGEGSRLTVL.